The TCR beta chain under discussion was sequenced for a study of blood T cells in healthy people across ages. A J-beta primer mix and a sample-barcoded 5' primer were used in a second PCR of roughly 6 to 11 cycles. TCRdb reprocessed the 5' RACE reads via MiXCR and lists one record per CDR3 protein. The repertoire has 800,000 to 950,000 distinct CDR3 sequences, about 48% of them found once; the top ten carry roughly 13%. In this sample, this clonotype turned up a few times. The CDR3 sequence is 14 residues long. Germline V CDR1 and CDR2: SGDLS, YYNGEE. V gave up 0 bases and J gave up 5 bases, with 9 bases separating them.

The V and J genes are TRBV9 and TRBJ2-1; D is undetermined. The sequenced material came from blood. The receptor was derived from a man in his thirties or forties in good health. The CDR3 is CASSVGNYNNEQFF. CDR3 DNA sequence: TGTGCCAGCAGCGTAGGAAACTACAACAATGAGCAGTTCTTC.